This T cell receptor beta chain was obtained from a study of shared clonotypes between healthy human individuals. Whole-study context: The study enrolled a couple of women and a few men aged 18 to 49.

Trimming left V 6 bases short and J 4 bases short, with 6 bases between. CDR1 is MNHNS, CDR2 SASEGT, per germline. This CDR3 region has 11 residues. Healthy HIV-negative adults without recent acute infections or vaccinations served as donors. Genomic DNA for unsorted samples was obtained from tens of millions of PBMCs. Original handling: Junction-only immunoSEQ data arrived without quality scores, meaning filtering differed. Produced via immunoSEQ multiplex PCR; TCRdb's table is partial and in-frame only. V, J and clone size are those of that table, while D and trimming were read from the DNA. Of fewer than 600,000 clones listed, roughly 79% are singletons.

The sequencing sample was made of PBMCs. The clonotype was recovered from a woman in her thirties or forties in good health. Some clones in this sample may be carry-over from other donors' samples. The chain is built from TRBV6-1 and TRBJ1-1; a possible D gene is TRBD1 (5 bases). The CDR3 is CASRTATEAFF. CDR3 nucleotide sequence: TGTGCCAGCAGGACAGCCACTGAAGCTTTCTTT.